This T cell receptor beta chain was identified in a study of cytomegalovirus exposure and HLA in healthy donors. Study conclusions and caveats: In vitro assays verified that a few CMV-associated chains recognized CMV antigens specifically. The classifier reportedly diagnosed cytomegalovirus status with high specificity and sensitivity. The majority of TCR sequences were rare, yet some public TCRs appeared in many donors.

Libraries were prepared by immunoSEQ multiplex PCR; TCRdb keeps only in-frame clonotypes and omits some of them. The table lists 100,000 to 120,000 clones, approximately 88% of them singletons. Separation from the roughly 600-subject first cohort characterized the roughly 120-subject validation cohort, to which the donors belonged. The CDR3 covers 15 residues. Germline CDR1 and CDR2: SGHTA and FQGNSA. Trimming took 4 bases from V and 0 from J, leaving 12 bases between them. Regarding this clone: What it binds is unknown.

The clonotype originates from a woman aged 25-40 years in good health and CMV-seropositive. The sequenced material came from PBMCs. The chain carries TRBV7-2 and TRBJ1-2; D is unresolved. The CDR3 reads CASSSRSPPNYGYTF. In DNA, the CDR3 is TGTGCCAGCAGCTCCAGGTCCCCGCCTAACTATGGCTACACCTTC.